Each of the 12 T cell receptor beta chains below was sequenced from the same sample in a study of OX40 agonist ivuxolimab in advanced cancers. Method: immunoSEQ multiplex PCR; TCRdb's copy keeps in-frame clones and lacks some. The data show about 46,000 clones, 82% seen once. The sequencing used CD4+ or CD8+ T cells sorted from blood, collected in a trial of the OX40 agonist ivuxolimab. The receptors stem from an adult with an advanced solid tumor such as melanoma, head and neck, liver or kidney cancer.

J is TRBJ2-5 and V is TRBV7-9; D is tentatively TRBD1 or TRBD2 (5 bases each). In germline, CDR1 is SEHNR, CDR2 FQNEAQ (reference sequence). Trimming removed 4 bases at V and 5 bases at J, with 8 bases between. The CDR3 spans 12 residues. The CDR3 DNA follows: TGTGCCAGCAGCTCCGGGGCGGAGACCCAGTACTTC. Translation: CASSSGAETQYF.

This clone appeared a few times. The chain links TRBV14 to TRBJ2-2, with D uncertain. Germline lookup yields CDR1 SGHDN and CDR2 FVKESK. This CDR3 spans 15 amino acids. With 4 bases removed from V and 0 bases from J, the gap between germline ends came to 9 bases. Written as DNA, the CDR3 is TGTGCCAGCAGCCGAAATAACGCGAACACCGGGGAGCTGTTTTTT. Protein: CASSRNNANTGELFF.

This clone was recorded once. V is TRBV6-5 and J is TRBJ2-3; 9 bases are shared with TRBD1. The V and J ends lost 1 base and 1 base, in that order; junction bases with no gene match: 0. Germline V CDR1 and CDR2: MNHEY, SVGAGI. The length of the CDR3 is 15 residues. The CDR3 nucleotides read TGTGCCAGCAGTTACTGGGACAGGGGCACAGATACGCAGTATTTT. As protein: CASSYWDRGTDTQYF.

The chain carries TRBV18 and TRBJ1-1, with unresolved D. Germline V gene sequence: CDR1 KGHSH, CDR2 LQKENI. The CDR3 length is 14 residues. Trimming removed 6 bases at V and 2 bases at J, with 13 bases between. The CDR3 nucleotides are TGTGCCAGCTCCGCCCAAACAGTAAACACTGAAGCTTTCTTT. This sequence encodes CASSAQTVNTEAFF. Using reference TRBV18 and TRBJ1-1 for the parts outside the CDR3, the full variable domain is NAGVMQNPRHLVRRRGQEARLRCSPMKGHSHVYWYRQLPEEGLKFMVYLQKENIIDESGMPKERFSAEFPKEGPSILRIQQVVRGDSAAYFCASSAQTVNTEAFFGQGTRLTVV.

The J gene is TRBJ1-1, the V gene TRBV19, with 7 bases matching TRBD1. Trimming removed 4 bases from V and 1 base from J; junction bases left unmatched: 12. CDR1 and CDR2 from the germline V gene are LNHDA and SQIVND (reference sequence). The CDR3 runs 17 residues. CDR3 region: CASSTTQGWGKNTEAFF. The CDR3 region has the DNA TGTGCCAGTAGTACCACACAGGGGTGGGGAAAGAACACTGAAGCTTTCTTT.

The chain carries TRBV7-6 and TRBJ1-2; a weak D match, TRBD1 (6 bases). V lost 3 bases and J lost 0, with 14 bases in between. The CDR3 covers 16 residues. Germline CDR1 is SGHVS and CDR2 is FNYEAQ. For the CDR3, the DNA is TGTGCCAGCAGCTTGGAGGGGGGCCCTCCTAACTATGGCTACACCTTC. Its translation is CASSLEGGPPNYGYTF.

The rearrangement links TRBV18 to TRBJ1-1; no clear D. The CDR3 totals 14 residues. Trimming took 3 bases from V and 0 from J, leaving 8 bases between them. Germline loops: CDR1 KGHSH, CDR2 LQKENI. The CDR3 protein is CASSPAGLNTEAFF. The CDR3 DNA sequence: TGTGCCAGCTCACCGGCGGGATTGAACACTGAAGCTTTCTTT.

This chain joins TRBV28 and TRBJ1-1; D is unclear. The CDR3 sequence is 14 residues long. Germline-derived CDR1 and CDR2 are MDHEN and SYDVKM. V lost 5 bases, J lost 1 base, and 11 bases lay in between. This CDR3 is CASSPWTGNTEAFF. CDR3 nucleotide sequence: TGTGCCAGCAGTCCCTGGACCGGGAACACTGAAGCTTTCTTT.

V usage is TRBV4-2 and J usage is TRBJ1-2; a weak D match, TRBD1 (5 bases). V lost 4 bases to trimming and J lost 4 bases, with 10 bases between them. This CDR3 is built from 13 residues. Germline V gives CDR1 LGHNA, CDR2 YNFKEQ. CDR3 amino acids: CASSPQGGYGYTF. The CDR3 DNA reads TGTGCCAGCAGCCCTCAGGGAGGCTATGGCTACACCTTC.

The chain employs TRBV18 and TRBJ1-1; 9 nucleotides align to TRBD1. V dropped 2 bases and J dropped 5; count of bases not matched to a gene: 3. CDR3 length: 14 residues. CDR1 is KGHSH, CDR2 LQKENI, per germline. CDR3 bases: TGTGCCAGCTCACCAGAGACAGGGGGTACTGAAGCTTTCTTT. It yields the protein CASSPETGGTEAFF.

CDR3 bases: TGCGCCAGCAGTTCCGGGGCTTACCCGGGCGAGCAGTACTTC. This translates into CASSSGAYPGEQYF. The V gene is TRBV10-1, the J gene TRBJ2-7, with D perhaps given as TRBD1 or TRBD2 (5 bases each). The V gene's germline CDR1 is WNHNN and CDR2 SYGVQD (reference sequence). The CDR3 contains 14 residues. Trimming pared 5 bases from V and 6 bases from J, leaving 17 bases between.

This CDR3 is CASSRGGREHQPQHF. CDR3 DNA sequence: TGCGCCAGCTCCAGGGGAGGGAGGGAACACCAGCCCCAGCATTTT. The chain links TRBV5-1 to TRBJ1-5; D perhaps matches TRBD1 (6 bases). V gave up 7 bases and J gave up 7 bases, with 21 bases separating them. The CDR3 is made up of 15 amino acids. Germline V CDR1 and CDR2: SGHRS, YFSETQ.